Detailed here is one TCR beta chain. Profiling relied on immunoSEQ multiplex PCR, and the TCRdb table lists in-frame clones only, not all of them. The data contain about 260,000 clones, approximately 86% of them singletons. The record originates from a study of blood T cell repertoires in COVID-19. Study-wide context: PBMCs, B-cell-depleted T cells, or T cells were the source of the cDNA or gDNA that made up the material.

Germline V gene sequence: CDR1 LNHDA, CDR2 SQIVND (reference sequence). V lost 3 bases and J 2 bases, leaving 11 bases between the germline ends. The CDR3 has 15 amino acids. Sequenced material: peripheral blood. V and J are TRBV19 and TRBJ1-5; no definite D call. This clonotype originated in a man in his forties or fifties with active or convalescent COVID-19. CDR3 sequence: CASSIGGFGNQPQHF. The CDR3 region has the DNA TGTGCCAGTAGTATCGGCGGGTTTGGCAATCAGCCCCAGCATTTT.